This entry features one T cell receptor (beta chain) sequence. In the study's own analysis: Amplification of reference gene primers provided the estimated nucleated cell counts. Profiled with immunoSEQ multiplex PCR; TCRdb holds only in-frame clones, not every one. The V and J calls and clone size come from that table; D and trimming were worked out from the DNA. The table records under 130,000 clones, about 86% of them present only once. The record originates from a study of blood T cell repertoires in COVID-19. Overall study context: There were acute and convalescent COVID-19 samples, and they came from the United States, Italy and Spain. PBMCs, B-cell-depleted T cells, or T cells were the source of the cDNA or gDNA that made up the material.

The receptor was isolated from a man older than 75 with acute or convalescent COVID-19. Source material: peripheral blood.

CDR3 residues: CASSPNRGKENTIYF. The CDR3 bases are TGTGCCAGCAGCCCCAACAGGGGAAAGGAAAACACCATATATTTT. V and J are TRBV7-9 and TRBJ1-3; TRBD1 matches 7 bases. Trimming at V came to 5 bases and at J to 6 bases, leaving 10 bases not matched to a gene. The CDR3 is 15 residues long. Per the germline V gene, CDR1 is SEHNR and CDR2 is FQNEAQ (reference sequence).